The 26 T cell receptor beta chains below were found in one sample sequenced in a study of T cells in Graves' hyperthyroidism and ophthalmopathy. TCR beta CDR3 region amplification was performed from RNA transcripts. TCR CDR3 underwent first-round RT-PCR with the HTBI primer set. From the multiplex PCR reads, TCRdb called clonotypes with MiXCR, one entry per CDR3 protein. Found here are around 800,000 distinct CDR3 sequences, 38% of them singletons; the top ten hold approximately 10%. Input material: blood. The receptors originated from a man between 18 and 35 years old with Graves' hyperthyroidism.

This clonotype was detected only a few times. The rearrangement joins TRBV10-3 to TRBJ1-1; 7 bases agree with TRBD1. Germline V lookup: CDR1 ENHRY, CDR2 SYGVKD. Trimming removed 10 bases from V and 1 base from J; junction bases left unmatched: 9. CDR3 length: 14 amino acids. CDR3 DNA: TGTGCCAGCAGCAGGGACAGCCAGAACACTGAAGCTTTCTTT. It translates to CASSRDSQNTEAFF.

CDR3 bases: TGCGCCAGCAGCTTTAGGGGGCCCTCGGAGACCCAGTACTTC. This encodes CASSFRGPSETQYF. This chain connects TRBV5-1 to TRBJ2-5, with 7 bases aligning to TRBD1. The V segment lost 2 bases and the J segment 5 bases; nucleotides outside the gene matches: 6. Germline CDR1 reads SGHRS; CDR2 reads YFSETQ. This CDR3 region has 14 residues.

This chain links TRBV4-1 with TRBJ2-5; D ambiguous. Germline V gene data show CDR1 as MGHRA and CDR2 as YSYEKL. This CDR3 has 17 amino acids. With 0 bases removed from V and 4 bases from J, the gap between germline ends came to 18 bases. CDR3 sequence (DNA): TGCGCCAGCAGCCAAGATCCGACGGAAACCTTTACAGAGACCCAGTACTTC. Residues: CASSQDPTETFTETQYF.

V usage is TRBV9 and J usage is TRBJ2-7, with 7 bases lining up with TRBD2. The CDR3 is 14 amino acids. Trimming removed 4 bases from V and 7 bases from J; junction bases left unmatched: 11. Germline CDR1 reads SGDLS; CDR2 reads YYNGEE. The CDR3: CASSQGAGRREQYF. The DNA for the CDR3 is TGTGCCAGCAGCCAAGGAGCGGGACGTCGGGAGCAGTACTTC.

CDR3 sequence (DNA): TGCAGTGCTATGGGGGAAAGGACAGGGTTCAGCGAGCAGTACTTC. It encodes CSAMGERTGFSEQYF. J is TRBJ2-7 and V is TRBV20-1, with TRBD1 identical over 8 bases. This CDR3 comprises 15 residues. Trimming removed 4 bases from V and 6 bases from J; junction bases left unmatched: 14. Germline assignment: CDR1 DFQATT and CDR2 SNEGSKA (reference sequence).

This clonotype was counted at least ten times. The genes are TRBV7-9 and TRBJ1-5; D unclear. Trimming removed 2 bases at V and 4 bases at J, with 6 bases between. The CDR3 has 13 residues. CDR1 is SEHNR and CDR2 is FQNEAQ in the germline V gene (reference sequence). In nucleotides, the CDR3 is TGTGCCAGCAGCTTACGTCGGAATCAGCCCCAGCATTTT. Protein: CASSLRRNQPQHF.

In regard to this clonotype: An end of the junction differs from the germline gene, which may be a read error. The rearrangement links TRBV9 to TRBJ2-3; D is unresolved. Germline-derived CDR1 and CDR2 are SGDLS and YYNGEE. This CDR3 spans 14 amino acids. The CDR3 region has the DNA TGTGCCAGCAGCCGCCCGGACGCAGGAGATACACAGTATTTT. As protein: CASSRPDAGDTQYF.

Ten or more counts support this clonotype. The chain couples TRBV29-1 to TRBJ2-5, with TRBD1 identical over 9 bases. Trimming took 7 bases from V and 3 from J; bases not matched to a gene: 6. The CDR3 has 13 residues. Germline CDR1 reads SQVTM; CDR2 reads ANQGSEA. The CDR3 nucleotides read TGCAGCGCTACCGGGACAGGGAAAGAGACCCAGTACTTC. It encodes CSATGTGKETQYF. Full variable domain (outside the CDR3, taken from reference TRBV29-1 and TRBJ2-5): SAVISQKPSRDICQRGTSLTIQCQVDSQVTMMFWYRQQPGQSLTLIATANQGSEATYESGFVIDKFPISRPNLTFSTLTVSNMSPEDSSIYLCSATGTGKETQYFGPGTRLLVL.

The V gene is TRBV20-1, the J gene TRBJ2-7, with D tentatively TRBD1 (5 bases). There are 14 residues in the CDR3. V gave up 3 bases and J gave up 0 bases, with 12 bases separating them. The germline gives CDR1 DFQATT, CDR2 SNEGSKA (reference sequence). The CDR3 loop is CSASQRTFSYEQYF. CDR3 nucleotide sequence: TGCAGTGCTAGTCAGAGGACATTCTCCTACGAGCAGTACTTC.

This chain connects TRBV6-5 to TRBJ1-1; D uncertain. The CDR3 is made up of 13 amino acids. In germline, CDR1 is MNHEY, CDR2 SVGAGI. Trimming took off 2 bases at V and 3 bases at J, with 7 bases between the two ends. CDR3 sequence: CASSYVGYTEAFF. CDR3 DNA sequence: TGTGCCAGCAGTTACGTGGGTTACACTGAAGCTTTCTTT.

This clonotype was observed many times. The J gene is TRBJ2-7, the V gene TRBV29-1, with D unclear. Trimming left V 0 bases short and J 5 bases short, with 5 bases between. Germline V gives CDR1 SQVTM, CDR2 ANQGSEA. The CDR3 length is 11 residues. CDR3: CSVEDRNEQYF. The CDR3 DNA reads TGCAGCGTTGAAGATCGCAACGAGCAGTACTTC.

The chain couples TRBV20-1 to TRBJ2-2, with a tentative D call TRBD1 (7 bases). CDR3 length equals 13 residues. Trimming took 6 bases from V and 5 from J, leaving 13 bases between them. Germline loops: CDR1 DFQATT, CDR2 SNEGSKA (reference sequence). The CDR3 loop is CSAQGEVTGELFF. The CDR3 region has the DNA TGCAGTGCCCAGGGGGAGGTTACCGGGGAGCTGTTTTTT.

This clonotype was seen more than once but under ten times. The rearrangement uses TRBV12-3 or TRBV12-4 and TRBJ2-7; D possibly uses TRBD1 or TRBD2 (6 bases each). V shed 4 bases and J shed 3 bases, with 10 bases lying between them. This CDR3 contains 13 residues. In DNA form, the CDR3 reads TGTGCCAGCAGTTCAAAGGGGGGCTACGAGCAGTACTTC. Translating gives CASSSKGGYEQYF.

The gene calls are TRBV2 and TRBJ2-7; 7 bases match TRBD1. J lost 5 bases, V lost 8 bases, and 6 bases had no gene match. The CDR3 length is 12 residues. Germline values: CDR1 SNHLY, CDR2 FYNNEI. CDR3 DNA: TGTGCCAGCGACAGGGCGTGGGACGAGCAGTACTTC. This encodes CASDRAWDEQYF.

V gene TRBV5-1 combines with J gene TRBJ1-5; D gene ambiguous. This CDR3 spans 13 amino acids. Trimming left V 7 bases short and J 6 bases short, with 14 bases between. The germline CDR1 and CDR2 sequences are SGHRS and YFSETQ. The CDR3 protein is CASAETGGQPQHF. CDR3 bases: TGCGCCAGCGCGGAAACGGGAGGTCAGCCCCAGCATTTT.

The chain uses TRBV19 and TRBJ2-7; TRBD2 aligns across 15 bases. After removal of 11 bases from V and 3 bases from J, the junction contained 11 bases not matched to a gene. The CDR3 has 16 amino acids. Germline CDR1 and CDR2: LNHDA and SQIVND (reference sequence). The CDR3: CAWSPGTSGRFYEQYF. In DNA form, the CDR3 reads TGTGCCTGGAGTCCCGGGACTAGCGGGAGGTTCTACGAGCAGTACTTC.

For this clonotype: A read error may be the cause here, since a much bigger clone is one base away. In nucleotides, the CDR3 is TGTGCCAGGGGGGTGCAAGAGACCCAGTACTTC. Its protein is CARGVQETQYF. The V gene is TRBV2, the J gene TRBJ2-5; D possibly matches TRBD1 or TRBD2 (5 bases each). Germline CDR1 is SNHLY and CDR2 is FYNNEI. The CDR3 length is 11 residues. V lost 9 bases to trimming and J lost 2 bases, with 7 bases between them.

This clonotype was counted a few times. The chain employs TRBV4-2 and TRBJ2-5; D is unclear. V gave up 0 bases and J gave up 5 bases, with 10 bases separating them. Germline-derived CDR1 and CDR2 are LGHNA and YNFKEQ. This CDR3 contains 14 residues. The CDR3, as DNA: TGTGCCAGCAGCCAAGAGACCTCCGGGGAGACCCAGTACTTC. Its protein product is CASSQETSGETQYF.

This clonotype was counted ten times or more. The J gene is TRBJ1-4, the V gene TRBV10-3; D gene unclear. There are 14 residues in the CDR3. The ends were cut back, 0 bases at V and 8 bases at J, with 10 bases in the middle. From germline, CDR1 is ENHRY and CDR2 SYGVKD. This chain's CDR3 is CAISESGLGEKLFF. The CDR3 region has the DNA TGTGCCATCAGTGAGTCGGGATTAGGGGAAAAACTGTTTTTT.

The chain employs TRBV10-3 and TRBJ1-1, with D unresolved. The CDR3 has 12 residues. Trimming pared 11 bases from V and 0 bases from J, leaving 10 bases between. Germline CDR1 ENHRY, CDR2 SYGVKD. The DNA of the CDR3 is TGTGCCTCCCGAAACGTGAACACTGAAGCTTTCTTT. As protein: CASRNVNTEAFF.

This clonotype was counted between two and nine times. The CDR3 protein is CASSLPPVGRNQPQHF. CDR3 sequence (DNA): TGTGCCAGTAGTCTCCCTCCTGTGGGCAGGAATCAGCCCCAGCATTTT. The rearrangement links TRBV19 to TRBJ1-5, with D unclear. The CDR3 extends over 16 amino acids. Trimming took 5 bases from V and 4 from J, leaving 18 bases between them. CDR1 LNHDA and CDR2 SQIVND come from the germline V gene (reference sequence).

Only one count was recorded for this clonotype. The rearrangement uses TRBV7-9 and TRBJ1-2; D may be TRBD1 (5 bases). The germline V gene encodes CDR1 SEHNR and CDR2 FQNEAQ (reference sequence). This CDR3 contains 16 residues. V lost 0 bases and J 4 bases, leaving 15 bases between the germline ends. The CDR3 spells CASSLAGRTYSYGYTF. The CDR3 region has the DNA TGTGCCAGCAGCTTAGCGGGACGGACTTATTCCTATGGCTACACCTTC.

This chain uses TRBV19 with TRBJ1-5; D may be TRBD1 (6 bases). The CDR3 sequence is 16 residues long. Trimming took off 9 bases at V and 1 base at J, with 19 bases between the two ends. The germline V gene has CDR1 LNHDA and CDR2 SQIVND (reference sequence). CDR3 nucleotides: TGTGCCAGCTTAGGGGGGCGGGCCATGAGCAATCAGCCCCAGCATTTT. Its translation: CASLGGRAMSNQPQHF.

This clonotype was seen a handful of times. The V and J genes are TRBV6-5 and TRBJ2-5; possibly TRBD2 for D (7 bases). The ends were cut back, 2 bases at V and 4 bases at J, with 8 bases in the middle. The CDR3 spans 13 residues. Germline CDR1 MNHEY, CDR2 SVGAGI. The CDR3 reads CASSYGGAETQYF. The CDR3 nucleotides are TGTGCCAGCAGTTACGGGGGGGCAGAGACCCAGTACTTC.

Worth noting for this clonotype: A clone one base away is much larger, so this may be a read error. The gene calls are TRBV9 and TRBJ2-7; 7 nucleotides match TRBD2. The ends lost 5 bases at V and 2 bases at J; junction bases unmatched: 10. This CDR3 is built from 15 residues. Germline-derived CDR1 and CDR2 are SGDLS and YYNGEE. The CDR3 nucleotides are TGTGCCAGCAGTCCCCAGACTAGCAGTACCTACGAGCAGTACTTC. It translates to CASSPQTSSTYEQYF.

This chain connects TRBV9 to TRBJ2-2; D is undetermined. The CDR3 is 14 residues long. Deletions cut 0 bases from V and 4 bases from J, with 7 bases between. The germline CDR1 and CDR2 sequences are SGDLS and YYNGEE. CDR3 sequence: CASSVEVGTGELFF. Written as DNA, the CDR3 is TGTGCCAGCAGCGTAGAAGTAGGCACCGGGGAGCTGTTTTTT.